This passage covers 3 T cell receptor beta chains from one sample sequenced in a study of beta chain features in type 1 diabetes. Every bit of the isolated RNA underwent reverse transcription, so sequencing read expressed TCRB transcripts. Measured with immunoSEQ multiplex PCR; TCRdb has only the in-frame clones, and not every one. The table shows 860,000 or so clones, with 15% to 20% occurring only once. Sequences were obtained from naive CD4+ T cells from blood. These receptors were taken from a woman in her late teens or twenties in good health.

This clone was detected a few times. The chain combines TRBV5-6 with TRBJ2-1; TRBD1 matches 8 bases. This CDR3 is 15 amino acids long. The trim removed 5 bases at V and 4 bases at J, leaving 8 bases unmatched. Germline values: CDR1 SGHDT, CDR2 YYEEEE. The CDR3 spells CASRLLRGPYNEQFF. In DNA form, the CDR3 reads TGTGCCAGCAGATTACTCAGGGGGCCATACAATGAGCAGTTCTTC.

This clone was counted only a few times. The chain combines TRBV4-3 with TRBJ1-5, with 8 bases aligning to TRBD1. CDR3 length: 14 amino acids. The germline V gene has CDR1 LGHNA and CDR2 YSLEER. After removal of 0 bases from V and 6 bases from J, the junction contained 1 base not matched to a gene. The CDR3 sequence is CASSQDRGLQPQHF. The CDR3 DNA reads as TGCGCCAGCAGCCAAGACAGGGGGCTTCAGCCCCAGCATTTT.

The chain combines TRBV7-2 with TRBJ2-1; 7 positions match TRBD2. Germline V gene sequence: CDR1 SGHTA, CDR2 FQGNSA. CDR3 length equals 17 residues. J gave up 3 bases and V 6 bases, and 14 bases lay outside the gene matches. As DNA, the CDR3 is TGTGCCAGCAGTACAACCCCGACTAGCCGGAACTACAATGAGCAGTTCTTC. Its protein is CASSTTPTSRNYNEQFF.